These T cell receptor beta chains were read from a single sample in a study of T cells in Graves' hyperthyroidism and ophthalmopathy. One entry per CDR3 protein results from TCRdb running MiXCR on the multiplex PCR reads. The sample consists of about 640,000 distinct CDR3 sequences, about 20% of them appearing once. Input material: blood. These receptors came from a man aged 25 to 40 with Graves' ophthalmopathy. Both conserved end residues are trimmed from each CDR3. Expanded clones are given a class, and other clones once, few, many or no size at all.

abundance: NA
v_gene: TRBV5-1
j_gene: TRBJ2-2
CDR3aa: ASSCLGTSTGELF

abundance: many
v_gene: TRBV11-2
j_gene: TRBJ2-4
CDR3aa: ASSLDRVGKNIQY

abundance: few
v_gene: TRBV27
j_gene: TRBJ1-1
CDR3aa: ASLAPRANGEAF

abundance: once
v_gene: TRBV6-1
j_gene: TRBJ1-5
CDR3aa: ASTKSSRTQPQH

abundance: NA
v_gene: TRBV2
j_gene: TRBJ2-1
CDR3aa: ANSNYNEQF

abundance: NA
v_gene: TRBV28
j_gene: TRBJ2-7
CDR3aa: ASSLSYRVGAYEQY

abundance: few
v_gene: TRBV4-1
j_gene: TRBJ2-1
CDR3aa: ASSQGQGGYNEQF

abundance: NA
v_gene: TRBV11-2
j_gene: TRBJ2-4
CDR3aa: ASRSLAQNIQY

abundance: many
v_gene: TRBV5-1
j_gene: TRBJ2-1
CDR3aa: ASSSTSGSYNEQF

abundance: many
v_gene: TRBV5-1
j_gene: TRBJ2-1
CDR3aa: ASSRTSGRIYNEQF

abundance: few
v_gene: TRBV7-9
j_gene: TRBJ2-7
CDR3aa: ASGQGKYEQY

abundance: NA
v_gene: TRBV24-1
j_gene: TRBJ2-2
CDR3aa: ATSETRNTGELL

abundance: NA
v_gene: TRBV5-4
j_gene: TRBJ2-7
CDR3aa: ASSLATKVSGSPYEQY

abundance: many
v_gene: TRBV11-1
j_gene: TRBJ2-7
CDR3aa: ASSSTTRGEQY

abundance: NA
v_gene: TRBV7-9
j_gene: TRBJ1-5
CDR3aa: ASSRTGANQPQH

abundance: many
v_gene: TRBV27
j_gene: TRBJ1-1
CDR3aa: ASSLRQGAWNTEAF

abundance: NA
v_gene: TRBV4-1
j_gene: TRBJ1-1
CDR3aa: ASSQLTAMNTEAF

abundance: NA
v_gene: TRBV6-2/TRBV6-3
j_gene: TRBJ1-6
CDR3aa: ASNLGDNSPLH

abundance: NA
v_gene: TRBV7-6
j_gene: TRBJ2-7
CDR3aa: ASSSTSGTDEQY

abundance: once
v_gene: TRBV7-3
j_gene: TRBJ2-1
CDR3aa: ASSRDVRNEQF

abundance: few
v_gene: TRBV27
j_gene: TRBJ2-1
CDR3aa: ASSLSRTGFSEQF

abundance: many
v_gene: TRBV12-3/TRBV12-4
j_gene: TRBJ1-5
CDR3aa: ASSLEQYQPQH

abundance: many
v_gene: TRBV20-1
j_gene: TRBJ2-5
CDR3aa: SARRGIETQY

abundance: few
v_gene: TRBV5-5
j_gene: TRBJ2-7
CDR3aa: ASSLKAGGHTYEQY

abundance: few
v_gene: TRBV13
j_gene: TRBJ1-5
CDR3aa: ASSLWGGGQPQH

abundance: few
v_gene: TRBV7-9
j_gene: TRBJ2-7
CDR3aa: ASSPPGGRGYEQY

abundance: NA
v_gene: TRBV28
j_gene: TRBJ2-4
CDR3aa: TSSEVRGPAKNIQY

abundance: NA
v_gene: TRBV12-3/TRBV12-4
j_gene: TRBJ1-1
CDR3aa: ASSSPVRPRGTEAF

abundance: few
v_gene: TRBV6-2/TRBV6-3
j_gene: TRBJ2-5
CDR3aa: ASIRGRFKETQY

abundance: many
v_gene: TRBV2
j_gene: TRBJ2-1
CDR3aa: ASSAREGYNEQF

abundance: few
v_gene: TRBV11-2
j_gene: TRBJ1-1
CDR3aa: ASQTIEAF

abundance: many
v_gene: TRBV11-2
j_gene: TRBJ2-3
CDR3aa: ASSSRGDTNTDTQY

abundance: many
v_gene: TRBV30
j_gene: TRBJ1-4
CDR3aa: AWSDPPTNLHEKLF

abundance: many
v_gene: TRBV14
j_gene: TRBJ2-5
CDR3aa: ASSHYRRETQY

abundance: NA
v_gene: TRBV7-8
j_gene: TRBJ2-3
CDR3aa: ASSLAGTSGYTQY

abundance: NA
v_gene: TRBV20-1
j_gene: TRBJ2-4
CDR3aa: SAIQGYGPKNIQY

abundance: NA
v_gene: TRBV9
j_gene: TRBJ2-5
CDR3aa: ASSVGPSGRAKETQY

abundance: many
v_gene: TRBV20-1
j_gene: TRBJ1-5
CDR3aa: SARDSSSRNQPQH

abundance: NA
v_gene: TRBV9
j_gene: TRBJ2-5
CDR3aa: ASSVEGETGGHQETQY

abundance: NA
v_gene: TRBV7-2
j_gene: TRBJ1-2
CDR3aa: ASSSNTGVYGYT

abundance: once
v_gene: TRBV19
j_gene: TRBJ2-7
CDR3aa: ASSPSPQNSYEQY

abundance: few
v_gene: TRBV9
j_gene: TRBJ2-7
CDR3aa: ASSVDVTGNEQY

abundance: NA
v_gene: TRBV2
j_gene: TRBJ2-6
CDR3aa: ASSVGQGSGANVLT